These T cell receptor beta chains were read from a single sample in a study of cytomegalovirus exposure and HLA in healthy donors. Sequencing was performed with immunoSEQ multiplex PCR; in TCRdb, only in-frame clones are kept and a portion is missing. The sample contains about 190,000 clones, roughly 80% of which appear only once. Sequenced: PBMCs. These receptors were taken from a man aged 45-60 years in good health and CMV-seronegative. The CDR3 runs from the conserved cysteine through the conserved F or W. A D gene is named only where the DNA matches it firmly. Expanded clones are given a class, and other clones once, few, many or no size at all.

CDR3 length: 13; clone size: NA; V gene: TRBV27; J gene: TRBJ1-6; D gene: NA; CDR3 DNA: TGTGCCAGCGGTCTAGCAGGAAATTCACCCCTCCACTTT; CDR3 protein: CASGLAGNSPLHF
CDR3 length: 15; clone size: NA; V gene: TRBV6-6; J gene: TRBJ2-5; D gene: TRBD1; CDR3 DNA: TGTGCCAGCAGTGATCCAGGGGGAGCCCAAGAGACCCAGTACTTC; CDR3 protein: CASSDPGGAQETQYF
CDR3 length: 14; clone size: NA; V gene: TRBV11-3; J gene: TRBJ1-1; D gene: TRBD1; CDR3 DNA: TGTGCCAGCAGTCGACAGGGGGGGAGCACTGAAGCTTTCTTT; CDR3 protein: CASSRQGGSTEAFF
CDR3 length: 15; clone size: NA; V gene: TRBV25-1; J gene: TRBJ2-1; D gene: TRBD2; CDR3 DNA: TGTGCCAGCTCCTCCGGGACTAGCTCCTACAATGAGCAGTTCTTC; CDR3 protein: CASSSGTSSYNEQFF
CDR3 length: 15; clone size: NA; V gene: TRBV11-3; J gene: TRBJ1-2; D gene: NA; CDR3 DNA: TGTGCCAGCAGCTTCATGGGTGGTCGGGTACGTGGCTACACCTTC; CDR3 protein: CASSFMGGRVRGYTF
CDR3 length: 14; clone size: NA; V gene: TRBV6-4; J gene: TRBJ2-4; D gene: TRBD2; CDR3 DNA: TGTGCCAGCAGTGCCCAAGCGGGGGGAAACATTCAGTACTTC; CDR3 protein: CASSAQAGGNIQYF
CDR3 length: 15; clone size: NA; V gene: TRBV5-8; J gene: TRBJ1-6; D gene: NA; CDR3 DNA: TGTGCCAGCATCCTTTCGGGCTCCTATAATTCACCCCTCCACTTT; CDR3 protein: CASILSGSYNSPLHF
CDR3 length: 13; clone size: NA; V gene: TRBV27; J gene: TRBJ1-1; D gene: NA; CDR3 DNA: TGTGCCAGCAACAGTCAAGTGAACACTGAAGCTTTCTTT; CDR3 protein: CASNSQVNTEAFF
CDR3 length: 14; clone size: NA; V gene: TRBV5-1; J gene: TRBJ1-3; D gene: NA; CDR3 DNA: TGCGCCAGCCGGAGGGACTTGTCTGGAAACACCATATATTTT; CDR3 protein: CASRRDLSGNTIYF
CDR3 length: 15; clone size: NA; V gene: TRBV25-1; J gene: TRBJ2-1; D gene: TRBD2; CDR3 DNA: TGTGCCAGCAGCGAGCGGGGGCTAAACTACAATGAGCAGTTCTTC; CDR3 protein: CASSERGLNYNEQFF
CDR3 length: 13; clone size: NA; V gene: TRBV11-2; J gene: TRBJ2-5; D gene: NA; CDR3 DNA: TGTGCCAGCAGTTTGGACTTCCAAGAGACCCAGTACTTC; CDR3 protein: CASSLDFQETQYF
CDR3 length: 13; clone size: NA; V gene: TRBV6-1; J gene: TRBJ2-7; D gene: NA; CDR3 DNA: TGTGCCAGCACTACACGGACCACTAGTGAGCAGTACTTC; CDR3 protein: CASTTRTTSEQYF
CDR3 length: 12; clone size: NA; V gene: TRBV14; J gene: TRBJ2-3; D gene: NA; CDR3 DNA: TGTGCCAGCAGCCCCTCTCCTGTTACGCAGTATTTT; CDR3 protein: CASSPSPVTQYF
CDR3 length: 15; clone size: NA; V gene: TRBV11-2; J gene: TRBJ2-7; D gene: NA; CDR3 DNA: TGTGCCAGCAGCTCCGCGGGGCACCCCTTCTACGAGCAGTACTTC; CDR3 protein: CASSSAGHPFYEQYF
CDR3 length: 15; clone size: NA; V gene: TRBV9; J gene: TRBJ1-2; D gene: NA; CDR3 DNA: TGTGCCAGCAGCGTAGATTCAGGTTCTAACTATGGCTACACCTTC; CDR3 protein: CASSVDSGSNYGYTF
CDR3 length: 14; clone size: NA; V gene: TRBV7-3; J gene: TRBJ2-7; D gene: TRBD2; CDR3 DNA: TGTGCCAGCAGCTTACGGGGGGGGAGCCACGAGCAGTACTTC; CDR3 protein: CASSLRGGSHEQYF
CDR3 length: 13; clone size: NA; V gene: TRBV18; J gene: TRBJ1-6; D gene: NA; CDR3 DNA: TGTGCCAGCTCACCCTCGCAGGAAGCACCCCTCCACTTT; CDR3 protein: CASSPSQEAPLHF
CDR3 length: 16; clone size: few; V gene: TRBV4-3; J gene: TRBJ1-1; D gene: NA; CDR3 DNA: TGCGCCAGCAGCCAAGGACCGGGAGAAGGGGACACTGAAGCTTTCTTT; CDR3 protein: CASSQGPGEGDTEAFF
CDR3 length: 12; clone size: NA; V gene: TRBV19; J gene: TRBJ1-1; D gene: NA; CDR3 DNA: TGTGCCAGTAGGTCCGGGAGGCCTGAAGCTTTCTTT; CDR3 protein: CASRSGRPEAFF
CDR3 length: 12; clone size: NA; V gene: TRBV30; J gene: TRBJ1-4; D gene: NA; CDR3 DNA: TGTGCCTGGAGCCGTTTTAATGAAAAACTGTTTTTT; CDR3 protein: CAWSRFNEKLFF
CDR3 length: 18; clone size: NA; V gene: TRBV5-5; J gene: TRBJ2-7; D gene: TRBD1; CDR3 DNA: TGTGCCAGCAGCCTACGGACAGGGCTACGGGACGCAGATGGTGAGCAGTACTTC; CDR3 protein: CASSLRTGLRDADGEQYF
CDR3 length: 15; clone size: NA; V gene: TRBV5-1; J gene: TRBJ1-6; D gene: NA; CDR3 DNA: TGCGCCAGCAGCTTGGGGTCGGAGTTAAATTCACCCCTCCACTTT; CDR3 protein: CASSLGSELNSPLHF
CDR3 length: 14; clone size: NA; V gene: TRBV7-2; J gene: TRBJ1-6; D gene: NA; CDR3 DNA: TGTGCCAGCAGCTTAGGCAGGGGTAATTCACCCCTCCACTTT; CDR3 protein: CASSLGRGNSPLHF
CDR3 length: 14; clone size: few; V gene: TRBV6-1; J gene: TRBJ1-2; D gene: NA; CDR3 DNA: TGTGCCACTGTATCAGGGAGGGCTAACTATGGCTACACCTTC; CDR3 protein: CATVSGRANYGYTF
CDR3 length: 15; clone size: NA; V gene: TRBV7-9; J gene: TRBJ2-7; D gene: TRBD1; CDR3 DNA: TGTGCCAGCAGCTCCTGGCCAGGGGGAACCTACGAGCAGTACTTC; CDR3 protein: CASSSWPGGTYEQYF
CDR3 length: 14; clone size: NA; V gene: TRBV12-5; J gene: TRBJ1-2; D gene: TRBD1; CDR3 DNA: TGTGCTAGTGGTTTGCTGACAGGGGTTACCGGCTACACCTTC; CDR3 protein: CASGLLTGVTGYTF
CDR3 length: 15; clone size: NA; V gene: TRBV11-2; J gene: TRBJ2-7; D gene: NA; CDR3 DNA: TGTGCCAGCAGCTTAGAAGGGACACCCGTCTACGAGCAGTACTTC; CDR3 protein: CASSLEGTPVYEQYF
CDR3 length: 15; clone size: NA; V gene: TRBV7-9; J gene: TRBJ1-6; D gene: NA; CDR3 DNA: TGTTCCAGCAGCTTATTTGCGAATTATAATTCACCCCTCCACTTT; CDR3 protein: CSSSLFANYNSPLHF
CDR3 length: 16; clone size: NA; V gene: TRBV5-1; J gene: TRBJ1-3; D gene: NA; CDR3 DNA: TGCGCCAGCAGCTTGGGTGGGCAAGCGGCTGGAAACACCATATATTTT; CDR3 protein: CASSLGGQAAGNTIYF
CDR3 length: 17; clone size: NA; V gene: TRBV7-2; J gene: TRBJ2-2; D gene: TRBD2; CDR3 DNA: TGTGCCAGCAGCCCCTATAGTGCCGGGGGGGCCACCGGGGAGCTGTTTTTT; CDR3 protein: CASSPYSAGGATGELFF
CDR3 length: 12; clone size: once; V gene: TRBV7-2; J gene: TRBJ2-7; D gene: NA; CDR3 DNA: TGTGCCAGCAGCCCGGTACTCTACGAGCAGTACTTC; CDR3 protein: CASSPVLYEQYF
CDR3 length: 13; clone size: NA; V gene: TRBV7-9; J gene: TRBJ2-3; D gene: NA; CDR3 DNA: TGTGCCAGCAGCTTACCTGGCACAGATACGCAGTATTTT; CDR3 protein: CASSLPGTDTQYF
CDR3 length: 15; clone size: few; V gene: TRBV6-1; J gene: TRBJ2-2; D gene: TRBD1; CDR3 DNA: TGTGCCTGCCGGGACAGGGGGGTTTACGCCGGGGAGCTGTTTTTT; CDR3 protein: CACRDRGVYAGELFF
CDR3 length: 14; clone size: NA; V gene: TRBV9; J gene: TRBJ2-3; D gene: NA; CDR3 DNA: TGTGCCAGCAGCGTCCGGGGGACGGCAGATACGCAGTATTTT; CDR3 protein: CASSVRGTADTQYF
CDR3 length: 14; clone size: NA; V gene: TRBV6-4; J gene: TRBJ2-3; D gene: NA; CDR3 DNA: TGTGCCAGCAGGCCCACCACAGAAACAGATACGCAGTATTTT; CDR3 protein: CASRPTTETDTQYF
CDR3 length: 10; clone size: few; V gene: TRBV2; J gene: TRBJ1-1; D gene: NA; CDR3 DNA: TGTGCCAGCGGGGGCCCTGAAGCTTTCTTT; CDR3 protein: CASGGPEAFF
CDR3 length: 14; clone size: NA; V gene: TRBV1; J gene: TRBJ2-2; D gene: NA; CDR3 DNA: TGCACCAGCAGCCAGAGTACCGACACCGGGGAGCTGTTTTTT; CDR3 protein: CTSSQSTDTGELFF
CDR3 length: 16; clone size: NA; V gene: TRBV6-5; J gene: TRBJ2-7; D gene: NA; CDR3 DNA: TGTGCCAGCAGTTACGGGTTGCAGGGGCCCTCCTACGAGCAGTACTTC; CDR3 protein: CASSYGLQGPSYEQYF
CDR3 length: 16; clone size: NA; V gene: TRBV12-5; J gene: TRBJ1-6; D gene: TRBD1; CDR3 DNA: TGTGCTAGTGGTTTGAACGGGGGACAGGGGAATTCACCCCTCCACTTT; CDR3 protein: CASGLNGGQGNSPLHF
CDR3 length: 14; clone size: NA; V gene: TRBV5-8; J gene: TRBJ2-4; D gene: NA; CDR3 DNA: TGTGCCAGCAGCTTAGGAGTAGCCAAAAACATTCAGTACTTC; CDR3 protein: CASSLGVAKNIQYF
CDR3 length: 14; clone size: NA; V gene: TRBV5-6; J gene: TRBJ2-3; D gene: TRBD1; CDR3 DNA: TGTGCCAGCAGCTTATCGGGACAGGGGGCGCCGATTTATTTT; CDR3 protein: CASSLSGQGAPIYF
CDR3 length: 15; clone size: NA; V gene: TRBV11-2; J gene: TRBJ1-1; D gene: TRBD1; CDR3 DNA: TGTGCCAGCAGCCCTGCGGGACAGATGAACACTGAAGCTTTCTTT; CDR3 protein: CASSPAGQMNTEAFF
CDR3 length: 15; clone size: NA; V gene: TRBV7-2; J gene: TRBJ1-5; D gene: TRBD1; CDR3 DNA: TGTGCCAGCAGCCCAAGGACAGGCCCGCAACAGCCCCAGCATTTT; CDR3 protein: CASSPRTGPQQPQHF
CDR3 length: 17; clone size: NA; V gene: TRBV4-3; J gene: TRBJ1-2; D gene: TRBD1; CDR3 DNA: TGCGCCAGCAGCCATTTCCAGACAGGGGCTGGGGACTATGGCTACACCTTC; CDR3 protein: CASSHFQTGAGDYGYTF
CDR3 length: 15; clone size: NA; V gene: TRBV30; J gene: TRBJ2-1; D gene: NA; CDR3 DNA: TGTGCCTGGAGTGTAGGCAGGGTCTCCTACAATGAGCAGTTCTTC; CDR3 protein: CAWSVGRVSYNEQFF
CDR3 length: 18; clone size: NA; V gene: TRBV5-1; J gene: TRBJ2-5; D gene: TRBD2; CDR3 DNA: TGCGCCAGCAGCTTGATGGGACTAGCGGGGATCAGAATCGAGACCCAGTACTTC; CDR3 protein: CASSLMGLAGIRIETQYF
CDR3 length: 14; clone size: NA; V gene: TRBV6-6; J gene: TRBJ2-5; D gene: TRBD1; CDR3 DNA: TGTGCCAGCAGTTACGGGACAGTTTCAGAGACCCAGTACTTC; CDR3 protein: CASSYGTVSETQYF
CDR3 length: 13; clone size: NA; V gene: TRBV6-4; J gene: TRBJ2-1; D gene: TRBD2; CDR3 DNA: TGTGCCAACTCTAGCGGGGGGTTTGGTGAGCAGTTCTTC; CDR3 protein: CANSSGGFGEQFF
CDR3 length: 14; clone size: few; V gene: TRBV10-3; J gene: TRBJ1-4; D gene: NA; CDR3 DNA: TGTGCCATCAGTGAAGGCAGGGAGGGAGAAAAACTGTTTTTT; CDR3 protein: CAISEGREGEKLFF
CDR3 length: 14; clone size: NA; V gene: TRBV18; J gene: TRBJ1-2; D gene: NA; CDR3 DNA: TGTGCCAGCTCACCCGATGGCGGGTCGCATGGCTACACCTTC; CDR3 protein: CASSPDGGSHGYTF
CDR3 length: 15; clone size: NA; V gene: TRBV18; J gene: TRBJ2-5; D gene: TRBD2; CDR3 DNA: TGTGCCAGCTCACGCCCAGCGGGGGGCCAAGAGACCCAGTACTTC; CDR3 protein: CASSRPAGGQETQYF
CDR3 length: 14; clone size: few; V gene: TRBV5-4; J gene: TRBJ2-7; D gene: NA; CDR3 DNA: TGTGCCAGCAGCTTGGGTCCAGGGGGGCGCGAGCAGTACTTC; CDR3 protein: CASSLGPGGREQYF
CDR3 length: 17; clone size: NA; V gene: TRBV19; J gene: TRBJ2-2; D gene: TRBD2; CDR3 DNA: TGTGCCAGTAGTATGGAGGCTAGCGGGGTCTTCGCCGGGGAGCTGTTTTTT; CDR3 protein: CASSMEASGVFAGELFF
CDR3 length: 15; clone size: few; V gene: TRBV7-2; J gene: TRBJ2-5; D gene: NA; CDR3 DNA: TGTGCCAGCAGCTCGGCTGGGCAGGGAGGTGAGACCCAGTACTTC; CDR3 protein: CASSSAGQGGETQYF
CDR3 length: 15; clone size: NA; V gene: TRBV7-9; J gene: TRBJ1-4; D gene: TRBD1; CDR3 DNA: TGTGCCAGCAGCATACAACAGGGGAACGGTGAAAAACTGTTTTTT; CDR3 protein: CASSIQQGNGEKLFF
CDR3 length: 14; clone size: NA; V gene: TRBV18; J gene: TRBJ2-7; D gene: NA; CDR3 DNA: TGTGCCAGCTCACCCCCGGTCGGGCGCCCGGAGGTTTACTTC; CDR3 protein: CASSPPVGRPEVYF
CDR3 length: 15; clone size: once; V gene: TRBV7-9; J gene: TRBJ1-6; D gene: TRBD1; CDR3 DNA: TGTGCCAGCAGCCCGGGACAGAGAGAGAATTCACCCCTCCACTTT; CDR3 protein: CASSPGQRENSPLHF
CDR3 length: 15; clone size: NA; V gene: TRBV11-1; J gene: TRBJ2-1; D gene: TRBD2; CDR3 DNA: TGTGCCAGCAGCTTATCACGGGGGGGCGGACCTGAGCAGTTCTTC; CDR3 protein: CASSLSRGGGPEQFF
CDR3 length: 16; clone size: NA; V gene: TRBV11-2; J gene: TRBJ2-1; D gene: TRBD1; CDR3 DNA: TGTGCCAGCAGGTTCATCCGGGGACAGGGAGGAAATGAGCAGTTCTTC; CDR3 protein: CASRFIRGQGGNEQFF
CDR3 length: 12; clone size: NA; V gene: TRBV29-1; J gene: TRBJ2-5; D gene: NA; CDR3 DNA: TGCAGCGTTGGCAGGGCTGGGGAGACCCAGTACTTC; CDR3 protein: CSVGRAGETQYF